Sequencing of this T cell receptor (beta chain) was carried out in a study of siplizumab effects on memory and regulatory T cells. Of note for this clone: Its antigen remains unidentified.

It was at 37°C and for 6 days that the mixed lymphocyte reaction cells were cocultured. This table comes from immunoSEQ multiplex PCR, and its TCRdb copy is limited to in-frame clones, with some not included. Here the sample spans over 14,000 clones, almost 50% being singletons. The sequenced sample consisted of CFSE-low (dividing) CD4+ T cells sorted from an allogeneic mixed lymphocyte reaction. This receptor was obtained from a human donor in good health; the cells came from an allogeneic mixed lymphocyte reaction.

CDR3 coding DNA: TGTGCCAGCAGCTTAGTAGCGGGAGGCCCGGGTACGCAGTATTTT. Translation: CASSLVAGGPGTQYF. The V and J genes are TRBV11-3 and TRBJ2-3; TRBD2 matches at 10 bases. Germline V lookup: CDR1 SGHNT, CDR2 YENEEA. The CDR3 is made up of 15 amino acids. The junction had 6 bases not matched to a gene; V was cut back by 1 base and J by 8 bases.